The 25 T cell receptor beta chains below were found in one sample sequenced in a study of cytomegalovirus exposure and HLA in healthy donors (dated by TCRdb to the late 2010s). Library preparation employed the immunoSEQ multiplex PCR assay. A mixture of 60 forward primers for TCR Vbeta segments and 13 reverse primers for TCR Jbeta segments was used in the multiplex PCR. TCRdb retrieved this table from immuneACCESS and kept in-frame rearrangements only. Not all clones are present; in checked studies, unresolved V genes account for under half, and no reason is known for the remainder. This sample is represented by about 200,000 clones; over 75% of them were singletons. The leading ten clones occupy just under 3% of the sample. The material sequenced was PBMCs. These receptors originate from a woman in her 30s in good health and CMV-seronegative.

This chain uses TRBV13 with TRBJ2-3, with TRBD2 matching 15 bases. The trim removed 5 bases at V and 1 base at J, leaving 7 bases unmatched. The germline V gene has CDR1 PRHDT and CDR2 FYEKMQ (reference sequence). This CDR3 comprises 18 residues. The CDR3 spells CASSGLAGGPLGTDTQYF. The CDR3 DNA sequence: TGTGCCAGCAGCGGACTAGCGGGAGGGCCGTTGGGCACAGATACGCAGTATTTT.

The genes are TRBV29-1 and TRBJ2-1, with TRBD2 as a possible D gene (6 bases). Germline-derived CDR1 and CDR2 are SQVTM and ANQGSEA. There are 12 residues in the CDR3. V dropped 6 bases and J dropped 7 bases, with 13 bases sitting between them. CDR3 nucleotides: TGCAGCGTGGCCGGGACTTTGAATGAGCAGTTCTTC. Translating it yields CSVAGTLNEQFF.

J is TRBJ2-7 and V is TRBV6-1, with D unclear. The CDR3 runs 12 residues. V was clipped by 6 bases and J by 7 bases, with 13 bases between them. Germline V gives CDR1 MNHNS, CDR2 SASEGT. For the CDR3, the DNA is TGTGCCAGCAGGGCAGCTAGTGGGGAGCAGTACTTC. Its translation is CASRAASGEQYF.

The rearrangement joins TRBV18 to TRBJ2-7, with 9 bases aligning to TRBD2. The V gene end was trimmed by 2 bases and the J gene end by 2 bases; junction bases not matched to a gene: 1. Per the germline V gene, CDR1 is KGHSH and CDR2 is LQKENI. The CDR3 covers 14 residues. CDR3 DNA: TGTGCCAGCTCACCATTAGCGGGAGCCTACGAGCAGTACTTC. It translates to CASSPLAGAYEQYF. The full variable domain, rest sourced from reference TRBV18 and TRBJ2-7, is NAGVMQNPRHLVRRRGQEARLRCSPMKGHSHVYWYRQLPEEGLKFMVYLQKENIIDESGMPKERFSAEFPKEGPSILRIQQVVRGDSAAYFCASSPLAGAYEQYFGPGTRLTVT.

As for this clone: In the same sample, other DNA sequences code for this CDR3. This rearrangement joins TRBV5-1 to TRBJ1-1, with 11 bases identical to TRBD1. The length of the CDR3 is 14 residues. Germline assignment: CDR1 SGHRS and CDR2 YFSETQ. After removal of 4 bases from V and 4 bases from J, the junction contained 3 bases not matched to a gene. The CDR3 coding sequence is TGCGCCAGCAGCCTGGGGACAGGGGGCACTGAAGCTTTCTTT. This codes for CASSLGTGGTEAFF. The full variable domain, its missing parts supplied by reference TRBV5-1 and TRBJ1-1, is KAGVTQTPRYLIKTRGQQVTLSCSPISGHRSVSWYQQTPGQGLQFLFEYFSETQRNKGNFPGRFSGRQFSNSRSEMNVSTLELGDSALYLCASSLGTGGTEAFFGQGTRLTVV.

The V and J genes are TRBV6-6 and TRBJ2-7; D remains ambiguous. Germline CDR1 reads MNHNY; CDR2 reads SVGAGI (reference sequence). V lost 2 bases to trimming and J lost 6 bases, with 5 bases between them. This CDR3 is 11 amino acids long. The chain's CDR3 is CASSYQLEQYF. The CDR3 coding sequence is TGTGCCAGCAGTTACCAACTCGAGCAGTACTTC.

The chain carries TRBV5-6 and TRBJ2-3, with 15 bases identical to TRBD2. This CDR3 is 17 amino acids long. CDR1 is SGHDT and CDR2 is YYEEEE in the germline V gene. Trimming at V came to 1 base and at J to 4 bases, leaving 4 bases not matched to a gene. The CDR3 loop reads CASSLPGLAGGADTQYF. In DNA form, the CDR3 reads TGTGCCAGCAGCTTGCCGGGACTAGCGGGAGGAGCAGATACGCAGTATTTT.

The V call is TRBV11-2, the J call TRBJ1-2; D is perhaps TRBD1 (6 bases). The CDR3 runs 16 residues. Germline CDR1 SGHAT, CDR2 FQNNGV. Trimming left V 0 bases short and J 4 bases short, with 15 bases between. CDR3 DNA: TGTGCCAGCAGCTTAGATACCGGGACACTTTCCTATGGCTACACCTTC. Translation: CASSLDTGTLSYGYTF.

The genes are TRBV18 and TRBJ2-5, with a tentative D call TRBD1 (5 bases). The CDR3 spans 14 residues. V shed 6 bases and J shed 0 bases, with 11 bases lying between them. Germline V gives CDR1 KGHSH, CDR2 LQKENI. CDR3 in DNA: TGTGCCAGCTCTTCCAGGGTGAACCAAGAGACCCAGTACTTC. Protein: CASSSRVNQETQYF.

This clone has only a few counts. The chain is built from TRBV5-8 and TRBJ2-1; TRBD1 matches 10 bases. The V segment lost 2 bases and the J segment 5 bases; nucleotides outside the gene matches: 4. Germline V gene sequence: CDR1 SGHTS, CDR2 YDEGEE. There are 15 residues in the CDR3. For the CDR3, the DNA is TGTGCCAGCAGCTTCGGGACAGGGGAGGACAATGAGCAGTTCTTC. The encoded protein is CASSFGTGEDNEQFF.

This clone has only a few counts. The chain has TRBV2 and TRBJ1-2; the D gene is possibly TRBD1 (5 bases). CDR1 is SNHLY, CDR2 FYNNEI, per germline. This CDR3 spans 16 amino acids. V lost 7 bases and J 3 bases, leaving 21 bases between the germline ends. The CDR3 DNA follows: TGTGCCAGCATTCCCTTCCCGCGGGGCGCGGACTATGGCTACACCTTC. Protein product: CASIPFPRGADYGYTF.

This chain joins TRBV4-1 and TRBJ1-5; 9 nucleotides agree with TRBD1. Germline V gene data show CDR1 as MGHRA and CDR2 as YSYEKL. V lost 4 bases and J lost 2; bases outside the gene matches: 3. This CDR3 contains 15 residues. The CDR3 spells CASSPRQGGNQPQHF. Written as DNA, the CDR3 is TGCGCCAGCAGCCCCCGACAGGGGGGCAATCAGCCCCAGCATTTT.

This clone was counted a single time. The J gene is TRBJ1-5, the V gene TRBV19; D might be TRBD1 (5 bases). The V and J ends lost 7 bases and 5 bases respectively, with 12 bases between them. The CDR3 consists of 13 residues. Germline V gene data show CDR1 as LNHDA and CDR2 as SQIVND (reference sequence). CDR3 nucleotide sequence: TGTGCCAGTAAGCCAGGGTGGGATCAGCCCCAGCATTTT. Translating gives CASKPGWDQPQHF.

A word on this clone: The junction does not match germline at one end; this may be a read error. The V and J genes are TRBV2 and TRBJ1-1, with 8 bases identical to TRBD1. The CDR3 contains 15 residues. The V gene's germline CDR1 is SNHLY and CDR2 FYNNEI. This CDR3 reads CASGGGQGNFGGMGF. CDR3 nucleotides: TGTGCCAGCGGCGGAGGACAGGGTAATTTCGGTGGGATGGGCTTT.

The chain joins TRBV5-1 to TRBJ1-2; 9 positions agree with TRBD1. J was trimmed by 9 bases and V by 4 bases; bases with no gene match: 7. This CDR3 is 13 amino acids long. CDR1 SGHRS and CDR2 YFSETQ come from the germline V gene. Here the CDR3 DNA reads TGCGCCAGCAGCCTGGGACAGGGTAATAGCTACACCTTC. It codes for CASSLGQGNSYTF. The full variable domain, rest sourced from reference TRBV5-1 and TRBJ1-2, is KAGVTQTPRYLIKTRGQQVTLSCSPISGHRSVSWYQQTPGQGLQFLFEYFSETQRNKGNFPGRFSGRQFSNSRSEMNVSTLELGDSALYLCASSLGQGNSYTFGSGTRLTVV.

The chain links TRBV7-8 to TRBJ1-1, with 8 bases that match TRBD1. V was clipped by 4 bases and J by 7 bases; unmatched bases: 5. From germline, CDR1 is SGHVS and CDR2 FQNEAQ. The CDR3 contains 13 residues. The CDR3 region is CASSSSGQVEAFF. The CDR3 nucleotides read TGTGCCAGCAGCTCTTCGGGACAGGTTGAAGCTTTCTTT.

CDR3: CASSSGTDLVSKYF. The CDR3 bases are TGTGCCAGCAGTTCCGGGACAGATCTAGTGAGCAAGTACTTC. The V and J genes are TRBV28 and TRBJ2-7, with 7 bases lining up with TRBD1. Germline V lookup: CDR1 MDHEN, CDR2 SYDVKM. The junction had 14 bases not matched to a gene; V was cut back by 4 bases and J by 11 bases. The CDR3 is made up of 14 amino acids.

This clone was seen only a few times. The chain is built from TRBV6-5 and TRBJ2-7; D uncertain. Trimming removed 4 bases from V and 0 bases from J, with 13 bases in between. Germline assignment: CDR1 MNHEY and CDR2 SVGAGI. The CDR3 runs to 15 residues. The CDR3 DNA is TGTGCCAGCAGTTTAACACCGTATGGCTCCTACGAGCAGTACTTC. It encodes CASSLTPYGSYEQYF.

The genes are TRBV6-6 and TRBJ2-3, with 10 positions matching TRBD1. Germline V gene data show CDR1 as MNHNY and CDR2 as SVGAGI (reference sequence). The CDR3 contains 16 residues. Losses at the gene ends were 1 base for V and 6 bases for J; bases not matched to a gene: 7. Written as DNA, the CDR3 is TGTGCCAGCAGTTACTTGGGACAGGGGACAGGGGATACGCAGTATTTT. Translation: CASSYLGQGTGDTQYF.

This chain connects TRBV5-1 to TRBJ2-1; possible D gene TRBD2, 6 bases. This CDR3 has 14 amino acids. Germline V gives CDR1 SGHRS, CDR2 YFSETQ. Trimming left V 0 bases short and J 3 bases short, with 7 bases between. The CDR3 here is CASSLAGDYNEQFF. In DNA, the CDR3 is TGCGCCAGCAGCTTGGCGGGAGACTACAATGAGCAGTTCTTC.

The chain carries TRBV2 and TRBJ2-5, with D maybe TRBD1 (5 bases). Germline V gene lookup returns CDR1 SNHLY and CDR2 FYNNEI. The CDR3 spans 13 residues. The V and J ends lost 6 bases and 3 bases respectively, with 11 bases between them. The CDR3 loop is CASRPTTEETQYF. Written as DNA, the CDR3 is TGTGCCAGCAGGCCCACGACAGAAGAGACCCAGTACTTC.

V is TRBV30 and J is TRBJ1-2, with D uncertain. Trimming stripped 0 bases from V and 9 bases from J, with 14 bases between. Germline CDR1 GTSNPN, CDR2 SVGIG (reference sequence). The CDR3 covers 13 residues. DNA for the CDR3: TGTGCCTGGAGTGTCATCTTCGGGTGGAGCTACACCTTC. As protein: CAWSVIFGWSYTF.

The rearrangement links TRBV19 to TRBJ2-1; 9 positions match TRBD1. After removal of 5 bases from V and 7 bases from J, the junction contained 6 bases not matched to a gene. CDR1 is LNHDA and CDR2 is SQIVND in the germline V gene (reference sequence). This CDR3 has 14 amino acids. CDR3 sequence reads: CASSSHGQGNEQFF. The DNA for the CDR3 is TGTGCCAGTAGTTCCCACGGACAGGGGAATGAGCAGTTCTTC.

V gene TRBV27 combines with J gene TRBJ2-1; D ambiguous. The germline V gene has CDR1 MNHEY and CDR2 SMNVEV (reference sequence). This CDR3 spans 14 amino acids. V lost 0 bases to trimming and J lost 6 bases, with 9 bases between them. DNA for the CDR3: TGTGCCAGCAGTTTATCGGGCCCCGGCAATGAGCAGTTCTTC. It translates to CASSLSGPGNEQFF.

The table lists this clone with a few counts. This sequence joins TRBV7-9 and TRBJ1-2; tentative D call: TRBD1 (5 bases). This CDR3 comprises 13 residues. V was trimmed by 3 bases and J by 0 bases, leaving 5 bases between them. The germline gives CDR1 SEHNR, CDR2 FQNEAQ (reference sequence). The CDR3 protein is CASSLDTNYGYTF. CDR3 sequence (DNA): TGTGCCAGCAGCTTGGACACTAACTATGGCTACACCTTC. The variable domain in full, with the rest retrieved from reference TRBV7-9 and TRBJ1-2, is DTGVSQNPRHKITKRGQNVTFRCDPISEHNRLYWYRQTLGQGPEFLTYFQNEAQLEKSRLLSDRFSAERPKGSFSTLEIQRTEQGDSAMYLCASSLDTNYGYTFGSGTRLTVV.